The 12 T cell receptor beta chains given below trace back to one sample, sequenced in a study of OX40 agonist ivuxolimab in advanced cancers. The table came from immunoSEQ multiplex PCR; TCRdb's copy has only in-frame clones and leaves some out. The profile shows 95,000 to 120,000 clones, around 93% of them singletons. The sequences come from CD4+ or CD8+ T cells sorted from blood, collected in a trial of the OX40 agonist ivuxolimab. The receptors shown here come from an adult with an advanced solid tumor such as melanoma, head and neck, liver or kidney cancer.

V usage is TRBV10-3 and J usage is TRBJ2-7, with a weak D call TRBD2 (5 bases). This CDR3 comprises 13 residues. CDR1 is ENHRY, CDR2 SYGVKD, per germline. V was clipped by 3 bases and J by 4 bases, with 10 bases between them. The CDR3 sequence: CAISEGEGYEQYF. CDR3 in DNA: TGTGCCATCAGTGAAGGAGAGGGTTACGAGCAGTACTTC.

The chain carries TRBV6-5 and TRBJ2-2; 8 bases agree with TRBD2. The CDR3 extends over 15 amino acids. The V gene end was trimmed by 7 bases and the J gene end by 2 bases; junction bases not matched to a gene: 6. Germline-derived CDR1 and CDR2 are MNHEY and SVGAGI. This CDR3 reads CASTSRGGNTGELFF. As DNA, the CDR3 is TGTGCCAGCACGTCACGGGGGGGTAACACCGGGGAGCTGTTTTTT.

This chain joins TRBV25-1 and TRBJ2-2; 9 bases are a match to TRBD1. Losses at the gene ends were 6 bases for V and 5 bases for J; bases not matched to a gene: 16. Germline CDR1 is MGHDK and CDR2 is SYGVNS. This CDR3 has 18 residues. The CDR3 protein is CASSGIAPGQGLTGELFF. Here the CDR3 DNA reads TGTGCCAGCAGCGGAATTGCACCGGGACAGGGTCTTACCGGGGAGCTGTTTTTT.

Remarks on this clone: Other DNA sequences within the sample encode an identical CDR3. The chain recombines TRBV5-1 with TRBJ1-3; D ambiguous. Germline V gives CDR1 SGHRS, CDR2 YFSETQ. The CDR3 sequence is 13 residues long. Trimming removed 0 bases from V and 2 bases from J, with 3 bases in between. The DNA for the CDR3 is TGCGCCAGCAGCTTGGGGGCTGGAAACACCATATATTTT. Protein sequence: CASSLGAGNTIYF. The full variable domain, with the rest looked up from reference TRBV5-1 and TRBJ1-3, is KAGVTQTPRYLIKTRGQQVTLSCSPISGHRSVSWYQQTPGQGLQFLFEYFSETQRNKGNFPGRFSGRQFSNSRSEMNVSTLELGDSALYLCASSLGAGNTIYFGEGSWLTVV.

The chain is built from TRBV11-2 and TRBJ2-7, with D possibly TRBD2 on 5 matching bases. Germline CDR1 is SGHAT and CDR2 is FQNNGV. V lost 0 bases to trimming and J lost 3 bases, with 12 bases between them. The CDR3 spans 15 residues. CDR3 nucleotide sequence: TGTGCCAGCAGCTTAGATCCGGTCGGGGACTACGAGCAGTACTTC. It codes for CASSLDPVGDYEQYF.

The chain employs TRBV18 and TRBJ1-3; TRBD1 might be the D (6 bases). The V and J ends lost 1 base and 4 bases respectively, with 14 bases between them. Germline V gene sequence: CDR1 KGHSH, CDR2 LQKENI. The CDR3 runs 16 residues. CDR3 sequence: CASSPLGAKEGNTIYF. Here the CDR3 DNA reads TGTGCCAGCTCACCACTGGGGGCGAAGGAGGGAAACACCATATATTTT.

This clone was detected only a few times. The chain uses TRBV29-1 and TRBJ2-5, with TRBD1 matching 8 bases. The length of the CDR3 is 13 residues. Trimming took 4 bases from V and 2 from J; bases not matched to a gene: 3. The germline gives CDR1 SQVTM, CDR2 ANQGSEA. The CDR3 loop reads CSVVTGGQETQYF. The CDR3 DNA is TGCAGCGTTGTCACAGGGGGACAAGAGACCCAGTACTTC.

This chain links TRBV5-6 with TRBJ1-2; tentative D call: TRBD1 (5 bases). V lost 4 bases and J 0 bases, leaving 10 bases between the germline ends. The CDR3 spans 14 residues. Per the germline V gene, CDR1 is SGHDT and CDR2 is YYEEEE. The CDR3 DNA sequence: TGTGCCAGCAGCCCGACAGTAGCTAACTATGGCTACACCTTC. Translation gives CASSPTVANYGYTF.

This sequence joins TRBV27 and TRBJ1-1, with D hard to call. The CDR3 runs 13 residues. The V end lost 8 bases, the J end lost 0 bases, and 10 bases lay between the germline ends. Germline lookup yields CDR1 MNHEY and CDR2 SMNVEV (reference sequence). The CDR3 DNA follows: TGTGCCAGCCTTGGGATTATGAACACTGAAGCTTTCTTT. It yields the protein CASLGIMNTEAFF.

The rearrangement uses TRBV30 and TRBJ1-2; D possibly corresponds to TRBD1 (6 bases). Trimming removed 4 bases from V and 7 bases from J, with 13 bases in between. CDR3 size: 12 residues. Germline loops: CDR1 GTSNPN, CDR2 SVGIG (reference sequence). CDR3 protein: CAWTRGEGGYTF. The CDR3 bases are TGTGCCTGGACCAGGGGTGAGGGTGGCTACACCTTC.

V usage is TRBV6-5 and J usage is TRBJ1-2; 10 bases map to TRBD1. CDR3 length: 14 amino acids. V gave up 6 bases and J gave up 7 bases; unmatched junction bases: 8. Germline values: CDR1 MNHEY, CDR2 SVGAGI. Here the CDR3 reads CASSLTGTGVGYTF. For the CDR3, the DNA is TGTGCCAGCAGCCTTACCGGGACAGGGGTTGGCTACACCTTC.

The rearrangement joins TRBV19 to TRBJ2-5; TRBD1 agrees at 7 bases. Germline values: CDR1 LNHDA, CDR2 SQIVND (reference sequence). The V gene end was trimmed by 5 bases and the J gene end by 2 bases; junction bases not matched to a gene: 8. This CDR3 contains 15 residues. The CDR3 DNA is TGTGCCAGTAGTTCTGGGACAGTTCTACAAGAGACCCAGTACTTC. It codes for CASSSGTVLQETQYF.